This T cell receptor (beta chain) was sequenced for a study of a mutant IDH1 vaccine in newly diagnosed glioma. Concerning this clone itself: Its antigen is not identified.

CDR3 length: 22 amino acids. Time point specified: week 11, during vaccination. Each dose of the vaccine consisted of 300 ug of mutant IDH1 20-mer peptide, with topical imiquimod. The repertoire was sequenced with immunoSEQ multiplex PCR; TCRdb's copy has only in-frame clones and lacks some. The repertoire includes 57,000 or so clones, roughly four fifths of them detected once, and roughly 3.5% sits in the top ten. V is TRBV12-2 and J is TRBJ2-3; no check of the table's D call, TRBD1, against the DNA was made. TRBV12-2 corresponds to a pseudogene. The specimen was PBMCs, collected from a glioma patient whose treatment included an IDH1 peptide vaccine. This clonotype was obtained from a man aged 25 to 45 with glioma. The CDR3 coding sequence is TGTGCAAGTCGCTTAGACTTCGGAGGACAGATCCCCTATTTCCTGCTCACAGATACGCAGTATTTT. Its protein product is CASRLDFGGQIPYFLLTDTQYF.